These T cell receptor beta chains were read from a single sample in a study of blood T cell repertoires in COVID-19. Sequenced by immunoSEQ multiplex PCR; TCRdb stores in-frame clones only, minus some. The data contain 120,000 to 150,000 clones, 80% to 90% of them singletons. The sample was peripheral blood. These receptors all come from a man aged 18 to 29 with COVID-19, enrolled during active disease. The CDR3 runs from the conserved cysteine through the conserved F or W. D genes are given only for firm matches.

CDR3: CASSTGVQETQYF; DNA: TGTGCCAGTAGCACAGGAGTCCAAGAGACCCAGTACTTC; V: TRBV19; J: TRBJ2-5; D: NA
CDR3: CASSIYYDEDLWKPTIYF; DNA: TGTGCCAGTAGTATATACTACGATGAAGATCTCTGGAAGCCCACCATATATTTT; V: TRBV19; J: TRBJ1-3; D: NA
CDR3: CASSQRDRGIKLLF; DNA: TGCGCCAGCAGCCAGCGGGACAGGGGGATCAAACTGCTTTTT; V: TRBV4-1; J: TRBJ1-4; D: TRBD1
CDR3: CAISALLAGVEQYF; DNA: TGTGCCATCAGTGCCCTTCTAGCGGGAGTCGAGCAGTACTTC; V: TRBV10-3; J: TRBJ2-7; D: TRBD2
CDR3: CAIRGGKEQYF; DNA: TGTGCCATCAGGGGGGGTAAGGAGCAGTACTTC; V: TRBV10-3; J: TRBJ2-7; D: NA
CDR3: CASSFAGWGNTEAFF; DNA: TGTGCCAGCAGCTTTGCAGGGTGGGGGAACACTGAAGCTTTCTTT; V: TRBV7-9; J: TRBJ1-1; D: NA
CDR3: CASSQDFTPGGRFF; DNA: TGTGCCAGCAGCCAAGATTTTACGCCCGGGGGGCGGTTCTTC; V: TRBV3-1/TRBV3-2; J: TRBJ2-1; D: NA
CDR3: CASTYRERGGRKTQYF; DNA: TGTGCCAGCACCTACCGGGAAAGAGGGGGACGGAAGACCCAGTACTTC; V: TRBV3-1/TRBV3-2; J: TRBJ2-5; D: NA
CDR3: CASSLQGGTDTQYF; DNA: TGTGCCAGCAGCCTACAGGGGGGCACAGATACGCAGTATTTT; V: TRBV7-2; J: TRBJ2-3; D: TRBD1
CDR3: CASSIGLTRTFSYEQYF; DNA: TGTGCCAGTAGTATAGGCCTAACCAGGACTTTCTCCTACGAGCAGTACTTC; V: TRBV19; J: TRBJ2-7; D: NA
CDR3: CASTGQGILNNEQFF; DNA: TGTGCCAGCACGGGGCAGGGGATCCTCAACAATGAGCAGTTCTTC; V: TRBV2; J: TRBJ2-1; D: NA